This is a list of T cell receptor beta chains from one sample in a study of blood T cell repertoires in COVID-19. Assay: immunoSEQ multiplex PCR; the TCRdb copy retains only in-frame clones and omits some. Among some 83,000 clones listed, 70% to 90% were seen once. Sequenced: peripheral blood. These receptor sequences come from a man aged 55 to 70 with acute or convalescent COVID-19. Both conserved end residues are part of each CDR3. The D gene is left open where the match is weak. The size entry is marked missing in some rows and otherwise reads once, few, many or a size class.

>.|.|TRBJ1-4|TRBV5-1
TGCGCCAGCCGGGGAGAGGGAAAACTGTTTTTT
CASRGEGKLFF
>once|TRBD2|TRBJ2-1|TRBV29-1
TGCAGCGTTGCTCCCCTGACTAGCGCGATACTGGATTCCTACAATGAGCAGTTCTTC
CSVAPLTSAILDSYNEQFF
>once|.|TRBJ2-1|TRBV7-2
TGTGCCAGCAGCTTATCCCAGGGGGGTGCGCAGTTCTTC
CASSLSQGGAQFF
>.|.|TRBJ2-3|TRBV6-2/TRBV6-3
TGTGCCAGCAGCCCCGAGGGTACGCAGTATTTT
CASSPEGTQYF
>.|.|TRBJ1-5|TRBV20-1
TGCAGTGCTAGTTTCAGGACAAATCAGCCCCAGCATTTT
CSASFRTNQPQHF
>.|.|TRBJ2-7|TRBV19
TGTGCCAGTAGTTTCGGCAGGGTAGAGGACGAGCAGTACTTC
CASSFGRVEDEQYF
>.|TRBD1|TRBJ1-2|TRBV5-1
TGCGCCAGCAGCCTGCGACAGGGGGAAGACTATGGCTACACCTTC
CASSLRQGEDYGYTF
>.|.|TRBJ2-7|TRBV20-1
TGCAGTGTTCCGACAGCTTACGAGCAGTACTTC
CSVPTAYEQYF
>.|TRBD1|TRBJ1-1|TRBV10-3
TGTGCCACGATCGCAGGGGGTGAAGCTTTCTTT
CATIAGGEAFF
>.|.|TRBJ1-5|TRBV6-5
TGTGCCAGCTTCGGGGGGTCGGGCAATCAGCCCCAGCATTTT
CASFGGSGNQPQHF
>.|.|TRBJ2-7|TRBV9
TGTGCCAGCAGCGTAGAACTTGACTACGAGCAGTACTTC
CASSVELDYEQYF
>.|.|TRBJ2-2|TRBV6-2/TRBV6-3
TGTGCCAGCAGCCAGGGACTTAACACCGGGGAGCTGTTTTTT
CASSQGLNTGELFF
>.|TRBD2|TRBJ2-5|TRBV9
TGTGCCAGCAGCGTAGCCAGCGGGAGGTTCATAGAGACCCAGTACTTC
CASSVASGRFIETQYF
>.|.|TRBJ1-2|TRBV5-1
TGCGCCAGCAGCGACACTTCAAGGCAGGGGAGTGGCTACACCTTC
CASSDTSRQGSGYTF
>.|TRBD1|TRBJ1-1|TRBV3-1/TRBV3-2
TGTGCCAGCAGCCAAGGCAAACAGGGGGCGTACACTGAAGCTTTCTTT
CASSQGKQGAYTEAFF
>.|TRBD2|TRBJ2-1|TRBV14
TGTGCCAGCAGCCGAGTAGCGGGAACCGGGAATGAGCAGTTCTTC
CASSRVAGTGNEQFF
>few|TRBD1|TRBJ2-3|TRBV9
TGTGCCAGCAGTCGACAGGGGGCTGTAGATACGCAGTATTTT
CASSRQGAVDTQYF
>.|.|TRBJ1-4|TRBV5-4
TGTGCCAGCAGCTATGACAGGACTAATGAAAAACTGTTTTTT
CASSYDRTNEKLFF
>.|TRBD2|TRBJ2-2|TRBV18
TGTGCCAGCTCACCACGACTAGCGGGGGGCCGGGACACCGGGGAGCTGTTTTTT
CASSPRLAGGRDTGELFF
>.|.|TRBJ2-5|TRBV10-2
TGCGCCAGCAGTCGGGAAGCAGGTTTGGAGACCCAGTACTTC
CASSREAGLETQYF
>.|TRBD1|TRBJ2-3|TRBV11-2
TGTGCCAGCAGCTCTCGACAGGGGGGCACAGATACGCAGTATTTT
CASSSRQGGTDTQYF
>.|.|TRBJ2-7|TRBV30
TGTGCCTGTGGAACATCGACAAAAACCTACGAGCAGTACTTC
CACGTSTKTYEQYF
>.|TRBD2|TRBJ2-7|TRBV28
TGTGCCAGCAGTGGACTAGCGGGGCCCTACGAGCAGTACTTC
CASSGLAGPYEQYF
>.|TRBD2|TRBJ2-7|TRBV6-5
TGTGCCAGCAGGGGACTAGGAGGCTACGAGCAGTACTTC
CASRGLGGYEQYF
>.|TRBD2|TRBJ2-3|TRBV5-4
TGTGCCAGCAGCTTTTCCGGGGGGGGCACAGATACGCAGTATTTT
CASSFSGGGTDTQYF
>few|.|TRBJ1-3|TRBV19
TGTGCCACCAAGGAGTCCGGGGTAGCTGTTTCTGGAAACACCATATATTTT
CATKESGVAVSGNTIYF
>.|TRBD1|TRBJ2-5|TRBV2
TGTGCCAGCAGTGACACGACAGGGGGCCGACAAGAGACCCAGTACTTC
CASSDTTGGRQETQYF
>.|TRBD1|TRBJ1-1|TRBV12-3/TRBV12-4
TGTGCCAGCAAAAGACAGGGGTGGACTGAAGCTTTCTTT
CASKRQGWTEAFF
>.|TRBD2|TRBJ2-3|TRBV7-2
TGTGCCAGCAGCCCCCAAGCGGGGCTCACAGATACGCAGTATTTT
CASSPQAGLTDTQYF
>.|TRBD2|TRBJ2-3|TRBV19
TGTGCCAGTAGCAGAGCGGGGAGGACAGATACGCAGTATTTT
CASSRAGRTDTQYF
>.|.|TRBJ1-1|TRBV29-1
TGCAGCGCCCTAGCGGCCACTGAAGCTTTCTTT
CSALAATEAFF
>.|TRBD1|TRBJ1-1|TRBV7-9
TGTGCCAGCAGCTTAGCGGGACAGGGGAACACTGAAGCTTTCTTT
CASSLAGQGNTEAFF
>.|.|TRBJ2-7|TRBV5-6
TGTGCCAGCAGCTTAGCGGATAGCGGCCCCTACGAGCAGTACTTC
CASSLADSGPYEQYF
>.|.|TRBJ1-1|TRBV5-6
TGTGCCAGCAGCTTGTCAGGTCAGGTGAACACTGAAGCTTTCTTT
CASSLSGQVNTEAFF
>.|.|TRBJ1-1|TRBV10-1
TGCGCCAGCAGTACCGCGCTGAACACTGAAGCTTTCTTT
CASSTALNTEAFF
>.|.|TRBJ1-6|TRBV9
TGTGCCAGCAGCCTCGCGGAGGGTGCCAATAATTCACCCCTCCACTTT
CASSLAEGANNSPLHF
>.|.|TRBJ2-1|TRBV29-1
TGCAGCGTTGAAACAGGGTCCTCCTACAATGAGCAGTTCTTC
CSVETGSSYNEQFF
>few|TRBD1|TRBJ1-6|TRBV3-1/TRBV3-2
TGTGCCAGCAGTCTGGACAGGGATTCACCCCTCCACTTT
CASSLDRDSPLHF
>once|.|TRBJ1-1|TRBV5-4
TGTGCCAGCAGCTTGGATCCAGGGAGGAGCACTGAAGCTTTCTTT
CASSLDPGRSTEAFF
>once|TRBD2|TRBJ2-2|TRBV6-5
TGTGCCAGCAGTTACTCATTAGCGGGGGCCGGGGAGCTGTTTTTT
CASSYSLAGAGELFF
>.|.|TRBJ1-1|TRBV18
TGTGCCAGCTCACCAAGGGTGGGGGGAACGAACACTGAAGCTTTCTTT
CASSPRVGGTNTEAFF
>.|TRBD1|TRBJ2-1|TRBV6-5
TGTGCCAGCAGTTACGCCCCCGACAGGGGCAATGAGCAGTTCTTC
CASSYAPDRGNEQFF
>.|TRBD2|TRBJ2-7|TRBV2
TGTGCCAGCAGTGCTAGCGGGGACTACTACGAGCAGTACTTC
CASSASGDYYEQYF
>.|.|TRBJ2-1|TRBV27
TGTGCCAGTATGGTGGGGCTGAATGAGCAGTTCTTC
CASMVGLNEQFF
>.|.|TRBJ2-5|TRBV11-2
TGTGCCAGCAGCTTAGGAGCGGCCCAAGAGACCCAGTACTTC
CASSLGAAQETQYF
>.|TRBD1|TRBJ1-1|TRBV5-1
TGCGCCAGCAGCCGACAGGGACGAACTGAAGCTTTCTTT
CASSRQGRTEAFF
>.|TRBD2|TRBJ2-7|TRBV5-4
TGTGCCAGCAGCTTGGCTAGCGGGGTCTCCTACGAGCAGTACTTC
CASSLASGVSYEQYF
>.|TRBD2|TRBJ2-3|TRBV7-2
TGTGCCAGCACCTTTGGCGGGGCGGGGGCAGATACGCAGTATTTT
CASTFGGAGADTQYF
>.|.|TRBJ2-1|TRBV6-4
TGTGCCAGCCGGCCGGAGGAGGGGTACAATGAGCAGTTCTTC
CASRPEEGYNEQFF
>.|TRBD2|TRBJ2-3|TRBV5-6
TGTGCCCGCAGCCCACGGCGGGGGGGGACCATAATTACCACAGATACGCAGTATTTT
CARSPRRGGTIITTDTQYF
>.|TRBD1|TRBJ1-2|TRBV4-2
TGTGCCAGCAGCCCACAGGGGGCGGCTGGCTACACCTTC
CASSPQGAAGYTF